The clone carrying this T cell receptor (beta chain) was picked up one time. Its specificity is unknown. TCRdb's table, derived via immunoSEQ multiplex PCR, lists solely in-frame clones and lacks some. The repertoire holds around 250,000 clones, with roughly 91% as singletons. These data originate in a study of cytomegalovirus exposure and HLA in healthy donors. Study details: Later, an analysis reported that the 130 or so validation repertoires had used the same platform as the 666 first-cohort repertoires.

Broader study findings: Diagnosis of cytomegalovirus status made by the classifier reportedly showed high specificity and sensitivity. Associated with cytomegalovirus, according to the listing, were 150 to 200 TCR beta chains.

Trimming shortened V by 4 bases and J by 0 bases, and 10 bases separated the two germline ends. Germline values: CDR1 MNHNS, CDR2 SASEGT. The CDR3 contains 14 residues. This chain links TRBV6-1 with TRBJ2-7; D is unclear. This receptor was taken from a woman younger than 45 in good health and CMV-seronegative. The sequenced sample was PBMCs. The CDR3 region has the DNA TGTGCCAGCAGTGTAGAGGCGAGCTCCTACGAGCAGTACTTC. Protein product: CASSVEASSYEQYF.